This T cell receptor (beta chain) was recorded in a study of prognosis after radiotherapy for stage I lung cancer. Study in general: Individuals diagnosed with stage I non-small cell lung cancer underwent enrollment between 2018 and 2019. Patients numbered about a dozen men and 5 or 6 women, aged roughly 50 to 84 with a median of around 76 years. Alongside stereotactic body radiotherapy, concurrent therapy was given to no patient.

V shed 5 bases and J shed 12 bases, with 14 bases lying between them. The CDR3 totals 12 residues. Germline values: CDR1 MNHNS, CDR2 SASEGT. This clonotype came up many times. Genomic DNA yielded TCR beta CDR3, amplified by two-round multiplex PCR. Used in first-round PCR were primers specific to each TRBV and TRBJ gene. TCRdb re-analysed the multiplex PCR reads in MiXCR, keeping a single row per CDR3 protein. This table has roughly 38,000 distinct CDR3 sequences, roughly a quarter appearing once. The TCR comes from a donor aged 50 or older with non-small cell lung cancer. Source: PBMCs, taken before or after stereotactic body radiation therapy (not recorded which). The chain employs TRBV6-1 and TRBJ2-1, with D perhaps TRBD1 or TRBD2 (6 bases each). CDR3 nucleotides: TGTGCCAGCAGTATTGGGGGGCCCTTGCAGTTCTTC. This translates into CASSIGGPLQFF.